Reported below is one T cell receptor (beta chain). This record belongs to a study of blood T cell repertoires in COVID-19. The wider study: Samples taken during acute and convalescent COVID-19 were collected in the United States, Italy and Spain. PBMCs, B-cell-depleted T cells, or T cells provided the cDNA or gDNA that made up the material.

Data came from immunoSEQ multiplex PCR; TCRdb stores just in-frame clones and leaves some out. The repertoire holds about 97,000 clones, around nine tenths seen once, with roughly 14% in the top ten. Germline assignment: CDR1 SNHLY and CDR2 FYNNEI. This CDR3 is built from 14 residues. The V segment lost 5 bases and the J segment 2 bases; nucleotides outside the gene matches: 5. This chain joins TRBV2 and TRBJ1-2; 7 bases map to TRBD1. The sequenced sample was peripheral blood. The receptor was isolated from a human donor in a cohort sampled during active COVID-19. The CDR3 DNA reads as TGTGCCAGCAGTTCTATGACAGGGAACTATGGCTACACCTTC. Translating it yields CASSSMTGNYGYTF.